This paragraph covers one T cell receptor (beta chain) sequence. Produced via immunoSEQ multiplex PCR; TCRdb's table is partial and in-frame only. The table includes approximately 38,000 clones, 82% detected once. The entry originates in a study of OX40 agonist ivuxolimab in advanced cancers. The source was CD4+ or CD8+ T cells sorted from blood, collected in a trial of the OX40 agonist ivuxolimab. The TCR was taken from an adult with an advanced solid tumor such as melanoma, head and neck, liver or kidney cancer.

Written as DNA, the CDR3 is TGCGCCAGCAGCCCATTGGGGGGGTCCTACAATGAGCAGTTCTTC. Translation: CASSPLGGSYNEQFF. The chain employs TRBV5-1 and TRBJ2-1; 7 nucleotides align to TRBD2. After removal of 4 bases from V and 1 base from J, the junction contained 5 bases not matched to a gene. CDR1 SGHRS and CDR2 YFSETQ come from the germline V gene. The CDR3 consists of 15 residues.